Listed below are T cell receptor beta chains from one sample, sequenced in a study of human T cells and chemical hapten exposure. MiXCR, run by TCRdb on the RACE reads, gives a single entry per CDR3 protein. Of 240,000 or so distinct CDR3 sequences listed, about 9% are singletons. The source material was whole blood, sampled in connection with sensitization to the hapten diphenylcyclopropenone (DPC). These receptors were obtained from a woman between 40 and 50 years old with alopecia areata. Some clones in this sample may be carry-over from other donors' samples. Each CDR3 is given with its conserved first and last residue. Each record gives: clone size, V gene, J gene, CDR3 protein. Part of the rows lack a size; the others show once, few, many or a class for expanded clones.

>NA|TRBV7-2|TRBJ2-1
CASSPGLERNEQFF
>few|TRBV18|TRBJ1-1
CASRLEDTEAFF
>NA|TRBV7-2|TRBJ2-6
CASSLAGPSGANVLTF
>NA|TRBV13|TRBJ2-6
CASSGGVPGANVLTF
>NA|TRBV29-1|TRBJ2-7
CSALRSVSEQYF
>many|TRBV12-3/TRBV12-4|TRBJ1-6
CASRRGGHSPLHF
>many|TRBV24-1|TRBJ2-1
CATSDLRGSYRSYNEQFF
>NA|TRBV11-2|TRBJ2-7
CASSLLAGDSEQYF
>few|TRBV29-1|TRBJ2-2
CSVVSTAGELFF
>NA|TRBV5-1|TRBJ2-7
CASSGGTSGLAYEQYF
>few|TRBV7-9|TRBJ2-2
CASSFWTGVTGELFF
>few|TRBV25-1|TRBJ2-7
CASSEGLAEMYEQYF
>few|TRBV20-1|TRBJ1-2
CSAPGQGDYGYTF
>NA|TRBV7-2|TRBJ2-2
CASSLASAAITGELFF
>many|TRBV28|TRBJ2-1
CASIGTWTSGNEQFF
>NA|TRBV20-1|TRBJ2-7
CSANPGTELYEQYF
>NA|TRBV6-5|TRBJ2-1
CASSLLSGSMDEQFF
>few|TRBV6-2/TRBV6-3|TRBJ2-5
CASSYPTKLAGAEETQYF
>many|TRBV6-4|TRBJ2-3
CASSARPGTDTQYF
>NA|TRBV12-3/TRBV12-4|TRBJ2-7
CASRYSYSYEQYF
>NA|TRBV13|TRBJ2-1
CASSKGTGSSYNEQFF
>few|TRBV7-7|TRBJ2-5
CASSLGQGETQYF
>NA|TRBV29-1|TRBJ1-2
CSVEGQTLNYGYTF
>many|TRBV28|TRBJ2-7
CASSPPGTDFSYEQYF
>NA|TRBV27|TRBJ2-7
CASSLYTGTGVYEQYF
>NA|TRBV14|TRBJ2-7
CASSQGRLYEQYF
>few|TRBV15|TRBJ1-4
CATSRVVLNEKLFF
>NA|TRBV4-1|TRBJ2-1
CASSQVRTSGGGDEQFF
>few|TRBV6-5|TRBJ1-5
CASSYSKGQPQHF
>few|TRBV7-6|TRBJ1-1
CATGEGRLTEAFF
>NA|TRBV4-1|TRBJ1-4
CASSRDAGPTNEKLFF
>few|TRBV29-1|TRBJ2-5
CSVLDNRTQYF
>few|TRBV20-1|TRBJ2-7
CSVDYLGEQYF
>NA|TRBV15|TRBJ2-7
CATSRDHGGGSEQYF
>few|TRBV5-1|TRBJ2-1
CASSLYGPRTNEQFF
>few|TRBV7-2|TRBJ1-5
CASSLWTGDNQPQHF
>NA|TRBV28|TRBJ2-7
CASSLADRYEQYF
>few|TRBV7-9|TRBJ2-3
CASSFDAGWGTDTQYF
>NA|TRBV4-1|TRBJ2-7
CASSQAGSGSYEQYF
>many|TRBV29-1|TRBJ2-1
CSGGTSGSNERFF
>NA|TRBV7-2|TRBJ2-3
CASSEGLAGIRTDTQYF
>few|TRBV7-9|TRBJ2-7
CASSLSRGAEQYF
>NA|TRBV5-1|TRBJ2-7
CASSLISGSTYEQYF
>few|TRBV20-1|TRBJ2-5
CSASDRAQETQYF